These 14 T cell receptor beta chains originate from one sample sequenced in a study of PD-L1 blockade in urothelial cancer. TCRdb's table, derived via immunoSEQ multiplex PCR, lists solely in-frame clones and lacks some. The repertoire holds 50,000 to 65,000 clones, with more than 70% as singletons. The specimen comprised PBMCs, sampled around atezolizumab (anti-PD-L1) treatment. Receptors were obtained from a man aged 45-60 years with urothelial cancer.

The chain combines TRBV4-1 with TRBJ2-1; D gene uncertain. The CDR3 has 17 amino acids. With 5 bases removed from V and 0 bases from J, the gap between germline ends came to 17 bases. CDR1 is MGHRA, CDR2 YSYEKL, per germline. In nucleotides, the CDR3 is TGCGCCAGCAGCGCAAGTAGGTTCGCTAGCTCCTACAATGAGCAGTTCTTC. Amino acid sequence: CASSASRFASSYNEQFF.

The V and J genes are TRBV25-1 and TRBJ1-5; TRBD1 aligns across 7 bases. Losses at the gene ends were 6 bases for V and 1 base for J; bases not matched to a gene: 3. There are 14 residues in the CDR3. Germline CDR1 and CDR2: MGHDK and SYGVNS. Here the CDR3 DNA reads TGTGCCAGCAGCCAGACAGGGAGCAATCAGCCCCAGCATTTT. Encoded protein: CASSQTGSNQPQHF. Supplemented by reference TRBV25-1 and TRBJ1-5, the full variable domain reads EADIYQTPRYLVIGTGKKITLECSQTMGHDKMYWYQQDPGMELHLIHYSYGVNSTEKGDLSSESTVSRIRTEHFPLTLESARPSHTSQYLCASSQTGSNQPQHFGDGTRLSIL.

The chain joins TRBV2 to TRBJ2-7; 9 bases fit TRBD1. This CDR3 spans 15 amino acids. V was pared by 6 bases and J by 8 bases, with 14 bases of the junction left unmatched. CDR1 is SNHLY, CDR2 FYNNEI, per germline. The CDR3 loop is CASRDHRGHLIKQYF. DNA for the CDR3: TGTGCCAGCAGAGACCACAGGGGGCACCTTATCAAGCAGTACTTC.

This clone showed up just once. The chain's CDR3 is CASTGTGGSQPQHF. CDR3 nucleotides: TGTGCCAGCACCGGGACAGGGGGATCTCAGCCCCAGCATTTT. The J gene is TRBJ1-5, the V gene TRBV2; 11 bases match TRBD1. J lost 6 bases, V lost 7 bases, and 5 bases had no gene match. From germline, CDR1 is SNHLY and CDR2 FYNNEI. The CDR3 runs to 14 residues. The full variable domain, in which reference TRBV2 and TRBJ1-5 provide the parts outside the CDR3, is EPEVTQTPSHQVTQMGQEVILRCVPISNHLYFYWYRQILGQKVEFLVSFYNNEISEKSEIFDDQFSVERPDGSNFTLKIRSTKLEDSAMYFCASTGTGGSQPQHFGDGTRLSIL.

This clone has more than one count but fewer than ten. This sequence joins TRBV5-5 and TRBJ1-2; TRBD1 agrees at 7 bases. From germline, CDR1 is SGHKS and CDR2 YYEKEE (reference sequence). This CDR3 contains 13 residues. Trimming at V came to 4 bases and at J to 7 bases, leaving 7 bases not matched to a gene. The DNA for the CDR3 is TGTGCCAGCAGCATCCAGGCAGGGGGTGGCTACACCTTC. This encodes CASSIQAGGGYTF.

The J gene is TRBJ1-2, the V gene TRBV19, with 7 positions matching TRBD1. The germline V gene encodes CDR1 LNHDA and CDR2 SQIVND (reference sequence). The CDR3 is 15 residues long. The trim removed 7 bases at V and 5 bases at J, leaving 13 bases unmatched. CDR3 amino acids: CASTLGGRQGYGYTF. The CDR3 DNA is TGTGCCAGTACCCTTGGGGGACGACAGGGATATGGCTACACCTTC.

The CDR3 DNA reads as TGTGCCAGTAGTATAGCGCACATATTGCCGTATAGCAATCAGCCCCAGCATTTT. This encodes CASSIAHILPYSNQPQHF. The chain links TRBV19 to TRBJ1-5; D gene ambiguous. Between the trimmed V and J ends, which lost 1 base and 0 bases, there was a span of 16 bases. This CDR3 is 18 amino acids long. Per germline, CDR1 LNHDA and CDR2 SQIVND (reference sequence). The full variable domain, rest sourced from reference TRBV19 and TRBJ1-5, is DGGITQSPKYLFRKEGQNVTLSCEQNLNHDAMYWYRQDPGQGLRLIYYSQIVNDFQKGDIAEGYSVSREKKESFPLTVTSAQKNPTAFYLCASSIAHILPYSNQPQHFGDGTRLSIL.

The chain employs TRBV18 and TRBJ1-3; no clear D gene. This CDR3 comprises 17 residues. Per the germline V gene, CDR1 is KGHSH and CDR2 is LQKENI. Trimming pared 2 bases from V and 0 bases from J, leaving 14 bases between. In DNA, the CDR3 is TGTGCCAGCTCACCAAAGTCGCCTACGAGCTCTGGAAACACCATATATTTT. Translation: CASSPKSPTSSGNTIYF. Full variable domain (remainder filled in from reference TRBV18 and TRBJ1-3): NAGVMQNPRHLVRRRGQEARLRCSPMKGHSHVYWYRQLPEEGLKFMVYLQKENIIDESGMPKERFSAEFPKEGPSILRIQQVVRGDSAAYFCASSPKSPTSSGNTIYFGEGSWLTVV.

The chain carries TRBV28 and TRBJ1-5, with 7 nucleotides matching TRBD1. This CDR3 is built from 15 residues. Germline CDR1 is MDHEN and CDR2 is SYDVKM. The V segment lost 8 bases and the J segment 0 bases; nucleotides outside the gene matches: 7. The CDR3 coding sequence is TGTGCCAGCGCCGGGGACAGTGATAGCAATCAGCCCCAGCATTTT. This gives the protein CASAGDSDSNQPQHF.

This chain uses TRBV9 with TRBJ1-6; 10 bases match TRBD1. This CDR3 is built from 15 residues. The J segment lost 6 bases and the V segment lost 6 bases, leaving 6 bases of the junction unmatched. Germline CDR1 is SGDLS and CDR2 is YYNGEE. Written as DNA, the CDR3 is TGTGCCAGCACAACGGGACAGGGGCCTAATTCACCCCTCCACTTT. Its translation: CASTTGQGPNSPLHF.

This chain connects TRBV11-2 to TRBJ2-5, with 8 nucleotides matching TRBD1. The CDR3 loop spans 13 amino acids. Looked up from germline, CDR1 is SGHAT and CDR2 is FQNNGV. The V gene end was trimmed by 5 bases and the J gene end by 3 bases; junction bases not matched to a gene: 2. The CDR3 loop reads CASSQGAKETQYF. In nucleotides, the CDR3 is TGTGCCAGCAGCCAGGGGGCCAAAGAGACCCAGTACTTC.

This clone has just a few counts. This chain links TRBV9 with TRBJ1-4, with D possibly TRBD1 on 5 matching bases. The CDR3 runs to 15 residues. The germline CDR1 and CDR2 sequences are SGDLS and YYNGEE. The V end lost 4 bases, the J end lost 8 bases, and 18 bases lay between the germline ends. The DNA for the CDR3 is TGTGCCAGCAGCCCGAGGTCTGCAGGGTGGGAAAAACTGTTTTTT. It translates to CASSPRSAGWEKLFF.

This clone was counted only a few times. V and J are TRBV30 and TRBJ1-5; a possible D gene is TRBD1 (6 bases). CDR1 and CDR2 from the germline V gene are GTSNPN and SVGIG (reference sequence). The CDR3 runs 15 residues. The V end was cut by 2 bases, the J end by 10 bases, with 21 bases between. CDR3 loop: CAWSQRGGPNGPQHF. CDR3 nucleotide sequence: TGTGCCTGGAGTCAACGAGGGGGTCCCAATGGACCCCAGCATTTT.

The rearrangement links TRBV7-9 to TRBJ1-1; no firm D call. The length of the CDR3 is 14 residues. CDR1 is SEHNR, CDR2 FQNEAQ, per germline (reference sequence). Trimming took off 2 bases at V and 1 base at J, with 8 bases between the two ends. The CDR3 region has the DNA TGTGCCAGCAGCTTATGGCCCTCGAACACTGAAGCTTTCTTT. Its translation is CASSLWPSNTEAFF.